This TCR beta chain stems from a study of T-cell memory formation after mild COVID-19. The study, taken as a whole, reports: A subset of responding clones appeared in pre-infection memory, suggesting cross-reactive memory joined. Mainly in CM and EM were contracting CD4+ clones; CD8+ were in EMRA. Clonal second-wave expansions that peaked on day 37 had unconfirmed SARS-CoV-2 specificity.

In this sample, this clonotype turned up a few times. Its antigen is unknown. The TCR alpha and TCR beta cDNA libraries, bearing sample barcodes and UMIs, were generated by 5'RACE using constant-segment primers. TCRdb re-called the 5' RACE reads through MiXCR, storing one row per CDR3 protein. The sample contains hundreds of thousands of distinct CDR3 sequences, about a sixth of which appear only once. The ends were cut back, 7 bases at V and 7 bases at J, with 19 bases in the middle. Germline V gene sequence: CDR1 ENHRY, CDR2 SYGVKD. The CDR3 totals 14 residues. Material for sequencing was PBMCs or a T cell subset sorted from them (not recorded which). V gene TRBV10-3 combines with J gene TRBJ2-5; tentative D call: TRBD1 (6 bases). The clonotype originates from a man between 18 and 35 years old who had mild COVID-19 (a few samples of this study predate the infection). Cell type and time point are not known. The CDR3 loop reads CAIIHDRPNRTQYF. The DNA of the CDR3 is TGTGCCATCATTCACGACAGGCCAAACCGGACCCAGTACTTC.